The 7 T cell receptor beta chains in this list originate from one sample, sequenced in a study of blood T cell repertoires in COVID-19. The data were produced by immunoSEQ multiplex PCR, yet TCRdb's version contains in-frame clones alone and is incomplete. The table has roughly 250,000 clones, around 88% seen once. Sequencing was done on a sample of PBMCs or T cells enriched from blood (not recorded which). Receptor source: a woman in her fifties or sixties who had recovered from COVID-19.

The V gene is TRBV2, the J gene TRBJ2-3, with 11 bases lining up with TRBD2. This CDR3 is 17 amino acids long. The trim removed 7 bases at V and 5 bases at J, leaving 14 bases unmatched. Per the germline V gene, CDR1 is SNHLY and CDR2 is FYNNEI. CDR3 protein: CASNWGLLAGDVDTQYF. CDR3 DNA: TGTGCCAGCAATTGGGGGCTACTAGCGGGAGATGTAGATACGCAGTATTTT.

This clone was observed a single time. V is TRBV6-5 and J is TRBJ2-5; 9 nucleotides agree with TRBD1. The CDR3 totals 15 residues. From germline, CDR1 is MNHEY and CDR2 SVGAGI. J gave up 5 bases and V 0 bases, and 4 bases lay outside the gene matches. CDR3 in DNA: TGTGCCAGCAGTTACTCGGACAGGGGATCGGAGACCCAGTACTTC. Its protein is CASSYSDRGSETQYF.

The chain joins TRBV9 to TRBJ2-7, with 12 bases that match TRBD1. This CDR3 has 15 residues. The trim removed 3 bases at V and 5 bases at J, leaving 6 bases unmatched. Germline loops: CDR1 SGDLS, CDR2 YYNGEE. The CDR3 is CASSATGTGGDEQYF. For the CDR3, the DNA is TGTGCCAGCAGCGCGACCGGGACAGGGGGCGACGAGCAGTACTTC.

J is TRBJ2-7 and V is TRBV3-1 (or the pseudogene TRBV3-2), with D possibly TRBD2 on 5 matching bases. The V gene's germline CDR1 is LGHDT and CDR2 YNNKEL (reference sequence). The CDR3 has 13 amino acids. V was shortened by 1 base and J by 3 bases, with 7 bases between the two germline ends. The DNA of the CDR3 is TGTGCCAGCAGCCAAGCGGGGTTCTACGAGCAGTACTTC. The encoded protein is CASSQAGFYEQYF.

This rearrangement joins TRBV6-2 or TRBV6-3 to TRBJ2-2; 7 nucleotides line up with TRBD2. Germline V CDR1 and CDR2: MNHEY, SVGEGT. The CDR3 sequence is 14 residues long. Trimming took 2 bases from V and 6 from J; bases not matched to a gene: 3. CDR3 coding DNA: TGTGCCAGCAGTTACGGGCGGGAGTCCGGGGAGCTGTTTTTT. This translates into CASSYGRESGELFF.

The V and J genes are TRBV5-1 and TRBJ1-2; perhaps TRBD1 as D (5 bases). Germline CDR1 and CDR2: SGHRS and YFSETQ. The CDR3 is made up of 16 amino acids. V was clipped by 3 bases and J by 1 base, with 16 bases between them. The CDR3, as DNA: TGCGCCAGCAGCTGGACATCGACAACAGTTAACTATGGCTACACCTTC. Translation gives CASSWTSTTVNYGYTF. Full variable domain (remainder filled in from reference TRBV5-1 and TRBJ1-2): KAGVTQTPRYLIKTRGQQVTLSCSPISGHRSVSWYQQTPGQGLQFLFEYFSETQRNKGNFPGRFSGRQFSNSRSEMNVSTLELGDSALYLCASSWTSTTVNYGYTFGSGTRLTVV.

This clone was detected only a few times. Different DNA sequences within this sample yield the same CDR3. The genes are TRBV3-1 (or the pseudogene TRBV3-2) and TRBJ1-2; the match to TRBD1 covers 9 bases. The ends lost 6 bases at V and 5 bases at J; junction bases unmatched: 4. The CDR3 is 13 amino acids. Germline values: CDR1 LGHDT, CDR2 YNNKEL (reference sequence). The CDR3 spells CASSQDRGYGYTF. In DNA form, the CDR3 reads TGTGCCAGCAGTCAGGACAGGGGATATGGCTACACCTTC.